This entry concerns a single TCR beta chain. It lacks a known antigen. There are no base qualities to consult, and no much larger clone falls within one base. CDR1 and CDR2 (SNHLY, FYNNEI) derive from the germline V gene. Between the V and J ends, shortened by 1 base and 4 bases respectively, the junction contains 7 bases. Spanning cysteine to phenylalanine, the CDR3 consists of 13 amino acids. The entry retains the CDR3 DNA only, 39 bases that are in frame from base 1. This specimen belongs to a study of blood T cell repertoires in COVID-19 (dated by TCRdb to 2018 to 2020). Regarding the study in general: The collaborator samples originated in the United States, Italy and Spain and spanned the acute and convalescent phases of COVID-19. The prospective study material was composed of cDNA or gDNA derived from T cells, B-cell-depleted T cells, or PBMCs. Subjects who had been exposed to COVID-19, were actively infected with it, or had recovered from it provided the deeply sampled blood TCRbeta repertoires that made up the dataset. A freely available public database, intended as a resource for researchers studying the immune response to SARS-CoV-2, is where the repertoires were released. The samples were drawn from two sources: the first 160 participants of the ongoing ImmuneRACE study, and fewer than 1,500 subjects contributed by 6 global collaborators. Sample metadata almost always included a de-identified subject ID, COVID-19 status, age in years and sex. Where available, HLA class I and class II types were taken from metadata supplied by the sample provider and were not determined by assay-based typing. Overall study results and their limits: Clinical and demographic metadata were provided uncurated, with the amount varying by source and participant.

One collaborating source in Seattle enrolled patients while the patients were actively infected and followed the patients over time throughout the course of disease. Whole blood was collected in K2EDTA tubes by collaborating institutions according to the institutions' own protocols. For TCRbeta analysis, collaborator samples were shipped as frozen whole blood, as isolated PBMCs, or as DNA extracted from either sample type. The immunoSEQ Assay, a bias-controlled multiplex PCR, was used to amplify TCRbeta CDR3 regions from genomic DNA. The authors' analysis ran thus. Within the assay, amplification of reference gene primers was used to estimate how many nucleated cells each sample contained. To quantify the absolute abundance of each unique TCRbeta CDR3 rearrangement, sequence reads were collapsed and filtered. For each sample, productive Simpson clonality was calculated as the square root of Simpson's diversity index across productive rearrangements. Not all clones reach the TCRdb copy of this immuneACCESS table, which keeps in-frame sequences only. Checked studies attribute under half of the gap to unresolved V genes and leave the rest unexplained. Clonal size and the V and J genes are those of that table, whereas D and trimming came from the DNA. This sample is represented by roughly 84,000 clones; under 80% of them were singletons. Approximately 40% of the sample rests with the top ten.

The chain links TRBV2 with TRBJ1-1, with the D gene too uncertain to name. The sequencing input was peripheral blood. This receptor was obtained from a man aged 55 to 70 with COVID-19, enrolled during active disease. The CDR3: CASSEGPGTEAFF. In nucleotides, the sequence is TGTGCCAGCAGTGAAGGGCCGGGCACTGAAGCTTTCTTT.